This TCR beta chain came from a study of T cells in Graves' hyperthyroidism and ophthalmopathy. The investigators amplified TCR beta CDR3 regions from RNA transcripts. An initial round of RT-PCR targeting the TCR CDR3 relied on the HTBI primer set. TCRdb redid the calling of the multiplex PCR reads with MiXCR, one entry per CDR3 protein. This sample yields 700,000 to 950,000 distinct CDR3 sequences, of which around a third are seen a single time; less than 35% belongs to the top ten. The germline gives CDR1 SNHLY, CDR2 FYNNEI. The CDR3 runs 14 residues. With 5 bases clipped from V and 4 bases from J, the junction kept 4 bases outside the gene matches.

This TCR was sampled from a woman in her forties with Graves' hyperthyroidism. Sequencing used blood. V is TRBV2 and J is TRBJ2-1, with 8 bases fitting TRBD2. In nucleotides, the CDR3 is TGTGCCAGCAGTTGGACTAGCACTTACAATGAGCAGTTCTTC. Protein: CASSWTSTYNEQFF.